The 26 T cell receptor beta chains reported below all come from one sample, sequenced in a study of T cell responses to AZD1222 COVID-19 vaccine. Data came from immunoSEQ multiplex PCR; TCRdb stores just in-frame clones and leaves some out. The sample has some 80,000 clones; around 89% are singletons. Sample: peripheral blood, taken 28 days after the second dose of the MenACWY control vaccine. Receptors originate from an adult who received the MenACWY meningococcal vaccine as a control.

The chain employs TRBV11-2 and TRBJ2-1, with D maybe TRBD2 (6 bases). Looked up from germline, CDR1 is SGHAT and CDR2 is FQNNGV. The ends were cut back, 2 bases at V and 7 bases at J, with 15 bases in the middle. CDR3 size: 15 residues. DNA for the CDR3: TGTGCCAGCAGCTTAAGGTCGGCGGGGTGGAATGAGCAGTTCTTC. Translated: CASSLRSAGWNEQFF.

The V and J genes are TRBV19 and TRBJ1-4; no clear D gene. The length of the CDR3 is 13 residues. The germline gives CDR1 LNHDA, CDR2 SQIVND (reference sequence). V was clipped by 8 bases and J by 6 bases, with 13 bases between them. The CDR3 protein is CASGRTDYEKLFF. The CDR3, as DNA: TGTGCCAGTGGTCGGACTGACTATGAAAAACTGTTTTTT.

In nucleotides, the CDR3 is TGTGCCAGTAGTATAACCTCTTCCTACGAGCAGTACTTC. Protein product: CASSITSSYEQYF. V gene TRBV19 combines with J gene TRBJ2-7; D gene ambiguous. Trimming left V 2 bases short and J 1 base short, with 6 bases between. This CDR3 spans 13 amino acids. Per germline, CDR1 LNHDA and CDR2 SQIVND (reference sequence).

The J gene is TRBJ1-6, the V gene TRBV19, with TRBD1 matching over 7 bases. The CDR3 has 14 amino acids. Looked up from germline, CDR1 is LNHDA and CDR2 is SQIVND (reference sequence). J was trimmed by 10 bases and V by 4 bases; bases with no gene match: 7. For the CDR3, the DNA is TGTGCCAGTAGTACGACAGGGCTTAACTCACCCCTCCACTTT. It yields the protein CASSTTGLNSPLHF.

The V call is TRBV3-1 (or the pseudogene TRBV3-2), the J call TRBJ1-1; D is undetermined. The V end lost 1 base, the J end lost 6 bases, and 9 bases lay between the germline ends. Looked up from germline, CDR1 is LGHDT and CDR2 is YNNKEL (reference sequence). The length of the CDR3 is 13 residues. CDR3 amino acids: CASSQGVPAEAFF. The CDR3 nucleotides are TGTGCCAGCAGCCAAGGAGTTCCAGCTGAAGCTTTCTTT.

The genes are TRBV5-5 and TRBJ1-1; tentative D call: TRBD1 (5 bases). CDR3 length: 15 residues. The V gene lost 4 bases and the J gene lost 2 bases, with 15 bases spanning the gap. Germline-derived CDR1 and CDR2 are SGHKS and YYEKEE (reference sequence). CDR3 nucleotide sequence: TGTGCCAGCAGCGGGAGGACGGGGACCAACACTGAAGCTTTCTTT. Residues: CASSGRTGTNTEAFF.

The genes are TRBV4-1 and TRBJ2-3, with 7 bases that match TRBD1. There are 17 residues in the CDR3. The trim removed 3 bases at V and 4 bases at J, leaving 13 bases unmatched. Germline V lookup: CDR1 MGHRA, CDR2 YSYEKL. The CDR3 coding sequence is TGCGCCAGCAGCCACTTGAAGGAGACAGGGTGGTCAGATACGCAGTATTTT. This translates into CASSHLKETGWSDTQYF.

The chain recombines TRBV5-8 with TRBJ2-2; tentatively, D is TRBD1 or TRBD2 (5 bases each). Germline V lookup: CDR1 SGHTS, CDR2 YDEGEE. Deletions cut 0 bases from V and 4 bases from J, with 10 bases between. This CDR3 is 15 amino acids long. In DNA form, the CDR3 reads TGTGCCAGCAGCTTGGTCTGGGACGGCACCGGGGAGCTGTTTTTT. It is translated as CASSLVWDGTGELFF.

The J gene is TRBJ1-2, the V gene TRBV6-5, with D maybe TRBD1 (6 bases). The CDR3 loop spans 14 amino acids. The germline CDR1 and CDR2 sequences are MNHEY and SVGAGI. Between the trimmed V and J ends, which lost 7 bases and 4 bases, there was a span of 16 bases. As DNA, the CDR3 is TGTGCCAGCATGAGGGGGGCTTCCACCTATGGCTACACCTTC. This encodes CASMRGASTYGYTF.

This chain joins TRBV12-3 or TRBV12-4 and TRBJ1-2, with no clear D. This CDR3 has 13 amino acids. Trimming removed 1 base at V and 7 bases at J, with 10 bases between. CDR3 sequence: CASSLGADRGYTF. The CDR3 region has the DNA TGTGCCAGCAGTTTAGGGGCCGATCGTGGCTACACCTTC.

CDR3 sequence: CASSKQVGENTEAFF. DNA of the CDR3: TGCGCCAGCAGCAAGCAGGTTGGGGAGAACACTGAAGCTTTCTTT. J is TRBJ1-1 and V is TRBV4-1; D is unclear. The CDR3 is made up of 15 amino acids. V lost 5 bases and J 1 base, leaving 14 bases between the germline ends. The germline gives CDR1 MGHRA, CDR2 YSYEKL.

V is TRBV30 and J is TRBJ2-1, with TRBD2 identical over 14 bases. The CDR3 consists of 24 residues. Trimming removed 1 base from V and 0 bases from J; junction bases left unmatched: 23. Germline lookup yields CDR1 GTSNPN and CDR2 SVGIG (reference sequence). Here the CDR3 reads CAWSGLGTSGGQIVYPGSYNEQFF. The CDR3 coding sequence is TGTGCCTGGAGTGGGTTAGGGACTAGCGGGGGCCAAATTGTCTACCCGGGCTCCTACAATGAGCAGTTCTTC.

This sequence joins TRBV7-2 and TRBJ2-6, with D uncertain. CDR3 size: 15 residues. Deletions cut 1 base from V and 0 bases from J, with 4 bases between. CDR1 is SGHTA, CDR2 FQGNSA, per germline. CDR3 residues: CASSLVFSGANVLTF. CDR3 nucleotides: TGTGCCAGCAGCTTAGTGTTCTCTGGGGCCAACGTCCTGACTTTC. The whole variable domain, remainder taken from reference TRBV7-2 and TRBJ2-6, is GAGVSQSPSNKVTEKGKDVELRCDPISGHTALYWYRQSLGQGLEFLIYFQGNSAPDKSGLPSDRFSAERTGGSVSTLTIQRTQQEDSAVYLCASSLVFSGANVLTFGAGSRLTVL.

The chain recombines TRBV7-8 with TRBJ1-5, with 7 bases matching TRBD1. After removal of 5 bases from V and 5 bases from J, the junction contained 6 bases not matched to a gene. The CDR3 extends over 14 amino acids. Germline-derived CDR1 and CDR2 are SGHVS and FQNEAQ. The CDR3, as DNA: TGTGCCAGCAGCCCACGAGACAGGGATCAGCCCCAGCATTTT. Encoded protein: CASSPRDRDQPQHF.

The chain has TRBV2 and TRBJ2-1, with 9 bases fitting TRBD2. Germline CDR1 is SNHLY and CDR2 is FYNNEI. The CDR3 has 11 residues. The junction had 2 bases not matched to a gene; V was cut back by 7 bases and J by 10 bases. In DNA, the CDR3 is TGTGCCAGCACCCTAGCGGGGGAGCAGTTCTTC. Protein product: CASTLAGEQFF.

This clone was observed once. The chain links TRBV2 to TRBJ1-1, with 7 bases fitting TRBD1. After removal of 8 bases from V and 10 bases from J, the junction contained 4 bases not matched to a gene. The CDR3 totals 10 residues. CDR1 is SNHLY and CDR2 is FYNNEI in the germline V gene. The CDR3 sequence: CASRDSSAFF. The CDR3 region has the DNA TGTGCCAGCCGGGACAGCTCAGCTTTCTTT.

The rearrangement links TRBV11-2 to TRBJ2-3; the D gene is possibly TRBD1 (6 bases). With 0 bases removed from V and 2 bases from J, the gap between germline ends came to 9 bases. The CDR3 loop spans 15 amino acids. Germline V gene sequence: CDR1 SGHAT, CDR2 FQNNGV. As DNA, the CDR3 is TGTGCCAGCAGCTTAGATGGACAGTTCACAGATACGCAGTATTTT. Translated: CASSLDGQFTDTQYF.

The rearrangement uses TRBV6-2 or TRBV6-3 and TRBJ1-2; D gene unclear. V was clipped by 6 bases and J by 5 bases, with 19 bases between them. This CDR3 has 15 amino acids. Germline loops: CDR1 MNHEY, CDR2 SVGEGT. The CDR3 region has the DNA TGTGCCAGCAGCCGCGAAAACCTAAGAGGGTATGGCTACACCTTC. This encodes CASSRENLRGYGYTF.

V and J are TRBV24-1 and TRBJ2-2, with D possibly matching TRBD2 (6 bases). This CDR3 contains 16 residues. Germline-derived CDR1 and CDR2 are KGHDR and SFDVKD. Trimming removed 11 bases from V and 5 bases from J, with 23 bases in between. The CDR3 DNA sequence: TGTGCCATTGCGGGACTCCAACTAGGGTGGACCGGGGAGCTGTTTTTT. Amino acid sequence: CAIAGLQLGWTGELFF.

This clone was seen a single time. CDR3 nucleotides: TGTGCCAGCAGTGTGTTGGCAGCCTCTGGAAACACCATATATTTT. This gives the protein CASSVLAASGNTIYF. The chain joins TRBV25-1 to TRBJ1-3; D remains ambiguous. From germline, CDR1 is MGHDK and CDR2 SYGVNS. There are 15 residues in the CDR3. V shed 4 bases and J shed 0 bases, with 10 bases lying between them. Drawing the rest from reference TRBV25-1 and TRBJ1-3, the complete variable domain is EADIYQTPRYLVIGTGKKITLECSQTMGHDKMYWYQQDPGMELHLIHYSYGVNSTEKGDLSSESTVSRIRTEHFPLTLESARPSHTSQYLCASSVLAASGNTIYFGEGSWLTVV.

The CDR3 DNA reads TGCGCCAGCAGCCAGGGCCTTCAGGGGCAGCTTGGCTACACCTTC. This codes for CASSQGLQGQLGYTF. The J gene is TRBJ1-2, the V gene TRBV4-1, with D perhaps matching TRBD1 (6 bases). Trimming cost V 3 bases and J 7 bases, with 18 bases left between them. The CDR3 has 15 residues. Germline CDR1 is MGHRA and CDR2 is YSYEKL.

The chain links TRBV5-6 to TRBJ1-1; no reliable D call. Germline V gene lookup returns CDR1 SGHDT and CDR2 YYEEEE. V dropped 1 base and J dropped 6 bases, with 13 bases sitting between them. CDR3 size: 14 residues. The CDR3 DNA reads TGTGCCAGCAGCTTGCCCCTTTTGACTTCTGAAGCTTTCTTT. This encodes CASSLPLLTSEAFF.

V gene TRBV21-1 combines with J gene TRBJ2-4. TRBV21-1 is marked as a pseudogene. This CDR3 is 8 amino acids long. The DNA of the CDR3 is TGTGCCAGCAGCATAGGATACTTC. This encodes CASSIGYF.

The genes are TRBV6-5 and TRBJ2-3; TRBD1 agrees at 9 bases. CDR3 size: 14 residues. V lost 6 bases to trimming and J lost 4 bases; unmatched junction nucleotides: 5. In germline, CDR1 is MNHEY, CDR2 SVGAGI. The CDR3 bases are TGTGCCAGCAGCCGAGGACAGGGGTCAGATACGCAGTATTTT. The encoded protein is CASSRGQGSDTQYF.

The rearrangement uses TRBV12-3 or TRBV12-4 and TRBJ1-2; D uncertain. V lost 0 bases and J 8 bases, leaving 10 bases between the germline ends. This CDR3 region has 13 residues. CDR3 DNA sequence: TGTGCCAGCAGTTTAGCGGCCAGCGGGGGCTACACCTTC. Translation: CASSLAASGGYTF.

Here the CDR3 reads CASRPSPLSNQPQHF. CDR3 sequence (DNA): TGTGCCAGCAGACCGTCCCCCCTTAGCAATCAGCCCCAGCATTTT. The J gene is TRBJ1-5, the V gene TRBV6-5; unclear D gene. This CDR3 is built from 15 residues. The V gene lost 6 bases and the J gene lost 0 bases, with 12 bases spanning the gap. Looked up from germline, CDR1 is MNHEY and CDR2 is SVGAGI.